This T cell receptor beta chain was documented in a study of T cells after yellow fever vaccination. CDR1 is SEHNR and CDR2 is FQNEAQ in the germline V gene (reference sequence). Trimming removed 5 bases at V and 0 bases at J, with 10 bases between. The CDR3 length is 15 residues. TCRdb reprocessed the 5' RACE reads with MiXCR, giving one entry per CDR3 protein. The table has some 500,000 distinct CDR3 sequences, less than 15% seen once. Study results and limitations: Most clones from primary vaccination resurfaced after the booster (approximately 96% CD4, about 91% CD8).

This clonotype has only one observation. Its antigen is currently unknown. The V call is TRBV7-9, the J call TRBJ1-4; D not resolved. This TCR was recovered from a man younger than 45 who received the YFV17D yellow fever vaccine. The specimen was PBMCs, collected on the day of the yellow fever booster vaccination. The CDR3: CASSTSSTTNEKLFF. The CDR3 DNA follows: TGTGCCAGCAGCACCTCAAGCACAACTAATGAAAAACTGTTTTTT.